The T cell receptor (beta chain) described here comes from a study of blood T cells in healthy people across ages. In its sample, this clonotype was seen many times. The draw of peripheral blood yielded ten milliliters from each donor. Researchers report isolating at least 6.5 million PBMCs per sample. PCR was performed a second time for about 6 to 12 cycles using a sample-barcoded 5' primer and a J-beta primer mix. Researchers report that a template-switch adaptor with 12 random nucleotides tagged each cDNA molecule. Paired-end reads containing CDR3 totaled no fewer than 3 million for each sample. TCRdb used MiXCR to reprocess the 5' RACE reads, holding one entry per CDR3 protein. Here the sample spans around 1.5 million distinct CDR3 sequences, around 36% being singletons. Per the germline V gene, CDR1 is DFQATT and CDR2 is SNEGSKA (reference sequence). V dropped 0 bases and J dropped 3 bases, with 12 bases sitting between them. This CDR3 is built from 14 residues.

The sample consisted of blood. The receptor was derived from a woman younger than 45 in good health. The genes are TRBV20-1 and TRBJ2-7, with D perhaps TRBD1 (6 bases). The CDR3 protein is CSARDSRGNYEQYF. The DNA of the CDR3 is TGCAGTGCTAGAGATTCGAGGGGGAACTACGAGCAGTACTTC.